A selection of T cell receptor beta chains follows, all from one sample in a study of glioma-infiltrating T cells. TCRdb redid the calling of the multiplex PCR reads with MiXCR, one entry per CDR3 protein. This table has around 390,000 distinct CDR3 sequences, roughly 41% appearing once. The sequenced sample was glioma tissue, nonneoplastic brain tissue, or PBMCs (not recorded which). All receptors derive from a human donor with low-grade glioma or glioblastoma, undergoing nonglioma brain surgery, or in good health (not recorded which). CDR3s include the opening cysteine and the closing phenylalanine or tryptophan.

TRBV6-1 | CASSRRGAGELFF
TRBV6-1 | CASSSLSGSVAKNIQYF
TRBV30 | CAWSTIYGYTF
TRBV27 | CAISQTGDYGYTF
TRBV2 | CASSEEVLMNTEAFF
TRBV4-1 | CASSLSGQVLYNEQYF
TRBV7-2 | CASSFSTTGVYEQYF
TRBV27 | CASRGLHQYF
TRBV7-2 | CASGRAGTDTQYF
TRBV20-1 | CSAHPLSGRNYNEQFF
TRBV19 | CASSPRGTSGRATEEGQFF
TRBV7-3 | CASSLAGVGDEQFF
TRBV20-1 | CSARDWGQSSYEQCF
TRBV10-3 | CAMGLAGGPTDTQYF
TRBV12-3/TRBV12-4 | CARSPGLAGVDEQFF
TRBV6-1 | CASRTSGSILTEQFF
TRBV7-9 | CASSFLGSYGYTF
TRBV20-1 | CRPAGMDTQYF
TRBV11-2 | CASSSPGTGGRGYTF
TRBV28 | CASSLVPQAHGYTF
TRBV6-9 | CASSYPGTQSYEQYF
TRBV7-2 | CASSPLAGDVEQFF
TRBV12-3/TRBV12-4 | CASSWVQETQYF
TRBV27 | CASSSLAGALNEQFF